Many counts were recorded for the clone carrying this T cell receptor (beta chain). TCRdb's table, derived via immunoSEQ multiplex PCR, lists solely in-frame clones and lacks some. The sample carries 52,000 or so clones, just over 85% recorded once. The data are from a study of blood T cell repertoires in COVID-19. Study in general: Italy, Spain and the United States were the sources of the convalescent and acute COVID-19 samples. Sample material is recorded as cDNA or gDNA derived from T cells, B-cell-depleted T cells, or PBMCs.

This receptor was identified in a human donor in a cohort sampled during active COVID-19. What was sequenced was peripheral blood.

CDR3 region: CATCEAPGQAYGYTF. CDR3 bases: TGTGCCACCTGCGAGGCCCCGGGACAGGCCTATGGCTACACCTTC. The V and J genes are TRBV19 and TRBJ1-2, with TRBD1 matching 8 bases. The CDR3 has 15 amino acids. Germline trimming cut 10 bases from V and 4 bases from J; bases unmatched to any gene: 14. Germline CDR1 LNHDA, CDR2 SQIVND (reference sequence).